A single T cell receptor beta chain is shown here with its context. The antigen is not known. Each PCR received spiked synthetic TCR analog templates. Produced via immunoSEQ multiplex PCR; TCRdb's table is partial and in-frame only. Among about 100,000 clones listed, 70% to 85% were seen once. These data belong to a study of PD-L1 blockade in urothelial cancer. The overall study: Patients' atezolizumab regimen, 1,200 mg intravenously every 3 weeks, began in 2014. Most patients, about 85% of the roughly 30, were males with bladder-origin cancer. Broader study findings: Patients with below-median pretreatment blood clonality survived longer.

The V gene's germline CDR1 is MDHEN and CDR2 SYDVKM. CDR3 length: 12 residues. V was clipped by 10 bases and J by 4 bases, with 13 bases between them. This specimen was PBMCs, taken around atezolizumab (anti-PD-L1) treatment. The clonotype originates from a man aged 45-65 years with urothelial cancer. The chain employs TRBV28 and TRBJ1-2; perhaps TRBD1 as D (6 bases). The CDR3 coding sequence is TGTGCCACCGGGACACGGGGCTATGGCTACACCTTC. It specifies CATGTRGYGYTF.